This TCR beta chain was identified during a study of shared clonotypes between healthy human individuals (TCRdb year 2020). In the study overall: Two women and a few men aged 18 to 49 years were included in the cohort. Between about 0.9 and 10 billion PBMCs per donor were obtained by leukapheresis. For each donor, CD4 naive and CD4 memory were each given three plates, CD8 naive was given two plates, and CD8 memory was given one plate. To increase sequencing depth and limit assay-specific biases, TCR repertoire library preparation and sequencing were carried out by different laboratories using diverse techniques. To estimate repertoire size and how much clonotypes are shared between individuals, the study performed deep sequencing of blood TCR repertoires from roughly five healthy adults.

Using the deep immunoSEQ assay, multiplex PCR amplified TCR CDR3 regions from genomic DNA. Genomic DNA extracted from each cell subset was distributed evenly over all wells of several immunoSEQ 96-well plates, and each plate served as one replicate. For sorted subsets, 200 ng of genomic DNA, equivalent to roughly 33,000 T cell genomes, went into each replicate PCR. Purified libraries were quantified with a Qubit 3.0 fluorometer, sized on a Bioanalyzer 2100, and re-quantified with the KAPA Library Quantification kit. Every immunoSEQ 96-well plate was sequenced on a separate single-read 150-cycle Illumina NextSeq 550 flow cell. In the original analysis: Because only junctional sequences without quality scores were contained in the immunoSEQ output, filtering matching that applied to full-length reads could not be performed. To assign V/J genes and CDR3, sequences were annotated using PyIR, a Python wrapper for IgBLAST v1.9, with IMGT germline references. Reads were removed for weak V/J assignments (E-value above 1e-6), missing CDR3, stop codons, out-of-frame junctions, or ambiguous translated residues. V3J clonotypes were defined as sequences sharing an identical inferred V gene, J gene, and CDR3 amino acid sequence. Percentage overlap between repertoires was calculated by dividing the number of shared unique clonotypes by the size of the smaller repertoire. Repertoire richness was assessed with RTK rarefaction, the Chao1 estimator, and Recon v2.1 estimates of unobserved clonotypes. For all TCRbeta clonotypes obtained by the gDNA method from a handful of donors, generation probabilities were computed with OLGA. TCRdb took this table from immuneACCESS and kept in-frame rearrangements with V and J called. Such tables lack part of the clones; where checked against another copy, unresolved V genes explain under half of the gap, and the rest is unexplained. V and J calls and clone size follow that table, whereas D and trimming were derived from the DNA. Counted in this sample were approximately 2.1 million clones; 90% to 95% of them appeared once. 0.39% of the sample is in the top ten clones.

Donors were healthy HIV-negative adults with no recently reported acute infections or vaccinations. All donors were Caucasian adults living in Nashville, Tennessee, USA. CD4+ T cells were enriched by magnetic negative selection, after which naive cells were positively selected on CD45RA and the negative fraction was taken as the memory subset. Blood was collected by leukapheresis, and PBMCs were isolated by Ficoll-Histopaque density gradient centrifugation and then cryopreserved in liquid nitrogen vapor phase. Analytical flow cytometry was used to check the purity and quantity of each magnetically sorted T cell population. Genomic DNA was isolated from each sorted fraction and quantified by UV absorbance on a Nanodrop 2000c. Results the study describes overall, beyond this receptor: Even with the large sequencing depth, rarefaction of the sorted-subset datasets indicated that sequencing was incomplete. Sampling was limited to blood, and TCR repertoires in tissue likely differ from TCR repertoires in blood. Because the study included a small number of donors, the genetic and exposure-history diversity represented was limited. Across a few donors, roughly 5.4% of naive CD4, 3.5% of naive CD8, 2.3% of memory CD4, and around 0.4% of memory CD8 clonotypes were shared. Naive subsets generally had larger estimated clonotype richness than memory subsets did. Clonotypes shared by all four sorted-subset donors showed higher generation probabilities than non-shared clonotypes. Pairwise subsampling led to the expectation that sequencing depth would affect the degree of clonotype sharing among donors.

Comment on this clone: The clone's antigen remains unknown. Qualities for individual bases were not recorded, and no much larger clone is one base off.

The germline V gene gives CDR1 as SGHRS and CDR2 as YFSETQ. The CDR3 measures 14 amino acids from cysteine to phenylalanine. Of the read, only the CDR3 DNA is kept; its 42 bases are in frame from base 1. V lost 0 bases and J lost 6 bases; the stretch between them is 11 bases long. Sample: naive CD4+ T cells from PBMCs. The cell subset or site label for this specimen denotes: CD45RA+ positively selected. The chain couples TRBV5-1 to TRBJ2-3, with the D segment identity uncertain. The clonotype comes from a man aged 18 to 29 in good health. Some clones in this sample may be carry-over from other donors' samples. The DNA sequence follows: TGCGCCAGCAGCTTGGCACTGCAGAGGGATACGCAGTATTTT. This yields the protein CASSLALQRDTQYF.